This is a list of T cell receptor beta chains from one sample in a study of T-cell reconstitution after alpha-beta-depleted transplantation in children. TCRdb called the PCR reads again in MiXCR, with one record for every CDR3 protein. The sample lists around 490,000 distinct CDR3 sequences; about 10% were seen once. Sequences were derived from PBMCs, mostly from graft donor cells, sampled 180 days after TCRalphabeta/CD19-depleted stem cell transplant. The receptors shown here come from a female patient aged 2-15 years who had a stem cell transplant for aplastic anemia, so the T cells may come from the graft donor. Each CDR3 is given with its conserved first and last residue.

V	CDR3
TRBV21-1	CASSKAGKGANSNQPQHF
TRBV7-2	CASLSLQGVAGTDTQYF
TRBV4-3	CASSQDGSSGNIQYF
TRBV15	CAIGTENTGELFF
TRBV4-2	CASSYRTSDYNYGYTF
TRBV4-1	CASSQVDSRNTEAFF
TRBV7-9	CASSSQGKTQPQHF
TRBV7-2	CASSFQPGGTQYF
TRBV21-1	CASSNRGLKDDQPQHF
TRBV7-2	CASSLWTSGHNEQFF
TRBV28	CASSLPIPPDTQYF
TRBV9	CASSPRRGSSSGNTIYF
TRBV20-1	CSARDLRSGNTIYF
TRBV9	CASSVDPGGRETQYF
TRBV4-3	CASSQDILRRSYNEQFF
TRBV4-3	CASSQEGRGNTGELFF
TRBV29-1	CSVGRFRSGELFF
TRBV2	CASSDNRDNIQYF
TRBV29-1	CSVGSGGSNQPQHF
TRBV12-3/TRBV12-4	CASSLWGTGGGTDYGYTF
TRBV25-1	CASSESTARGNTEAFF
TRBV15	CATSSIGGGELFF
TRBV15	CATSRPGTGGFYEQYF
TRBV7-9	CASSDTGQGYEQYF
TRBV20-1	CSAPRDVYSGANVLTF
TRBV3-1	CASSQASGILSYEQYF
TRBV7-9	CASSLESGANQPQHF
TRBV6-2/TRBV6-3	CAIPSGGVGSGANVLTF
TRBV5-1	CASSLDLADTQYF
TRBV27	CASSRLLPSNEKLFF
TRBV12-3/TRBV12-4	CASSFAREGQETQYF
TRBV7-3	CASSRLGMDTQYF
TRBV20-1	CSASRLAGGRYEQFF
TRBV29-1	CSVRSGRPNEQFF
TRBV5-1	CASSLQSGGNTIYF
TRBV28	CASSLWGTGLYEQYF
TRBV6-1	CASSPLRGRGALSGNTIYF
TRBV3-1	CACCRLAGGLAKNIQYF
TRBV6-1	CASSRPDRVTGEQYF
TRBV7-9	CASSPGLDTQYF
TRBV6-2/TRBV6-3	CATTKSSYNEQFF
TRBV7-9	CASSLVAGDPNEQFF
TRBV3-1	CASSRWESGGELFF
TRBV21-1	CASSTREAAEAFF
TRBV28	CASSSSGAGTFYEQYF
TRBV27	CASSLGQGETEAFF
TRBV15	CATSRAAIFSF
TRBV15	CATSQGAGSTYYGYTF